Following are 13 T cell receptor beta chains from one sample sequenced in a study of CD8 T cells in Susac syndrome. An input of roughly 0.5 to 1 ug of RNA was subjected to reverse transcription using random hexamers. TCRdb reanalysed the immunoSEQ multiplex PCR reads using MiXCR and keeps one entry per CDR3 protein. The sample yields some 170,000 distinct CDR3 sequences, around 93% seen once. The sequencing input was CD4+ T cells from PBMCs. These receptors all come from a human donor in good health.

The gene calls are TRBV7-9 and TRBJ2-2, with D perhaps TRBD1 (6 bases). This CDR3 has 15 residues. Trimming pared 3 bases from V and 6 bases from J, leaving 14 bases between. The V gene's germline CDR1 is SEHNR and CDR2 FQNEAQ (reference sequence). The CDR3 DNA reads as TGTGCCAGCAGCTTGTCAGGGGCAACCTCCGGGGAGCTGTTTTTT. It translates to CASSLSGATSGELFF.

The chain joins TRBV6-6 to TRBJ1-2, with unresolved D. The V gene lost 7 bases and the J gene lost 6 bases, with 18 bases spanning the gap. The germline gives CDR1 MNHNY, CDR2 SVGAGI (reference sequence). The CDR3 has 14 amino acids. The CDR3 sequence is CASKSPAAVHGYTF. The CDR3 nucleotides are TGTGCCAGCAAGTCACCCGCGGCGGTTCATGGCTACACCTTC.

CDR3 region: CASSPEGVGSYGYTF. The CDR3 nucleotides are TGCGCCAGCAGCCCGGAAGGGGTGGGTAGCTATGGCTACACCTTC. The chain uses TRBV5-1 and TRBJ1-2; possibly TRBD1 for D (5 bases). The CDR3 spans 15 residues. From germline, CDR1 is SGHRS and CDR2 YFSETQ. Trimming stripped 4 bases from V and 4 bases from J, with 17 bases between. The full variable domain, with the rest looked up from reference TRBV5-1 and TRBJ1-2, is KAGVTQTPRYLIKTRGQQVTLSCSPISGHRSVSWYQQTPGQGLQFLFEYFSETQRNKGNFPGRFSGRQFSNSRSEMNVSTLELGDSALYLCASSPEGVGSYGYTFGSGTRLTVV.

The V gene is TRBV7-2, the J gene TRBJ1-2; 8 bases align to TRBD1. The CDR3 is 14 amino acids. In germline, CDR1 is SGHTA, CDR2 FQGNSA. V dropped 3 bases and J dropped 8; count of bases not matched to a gene: 8. The CDR3 DNA sequence: TGTGCCAGCAGCTTGTGGTCCAGGGGGCAAGGCTACACCTTC. Translated: CASSLWSRGQGYTF.

The count of this clonotype is one. The chain uses TRBV6-5 and TRBJ1-2, with D possibly TRBD1 on 6 matching bases. The germline V gene encodes CDR1 MNHEY and CDR2 SVGAGI. Trimming left V 2 bases short and J 6 bases short, with 16 bases between. The CDR3 is 15 amino acids. The CDR3 sequence is CASSYGPTGMDGYTF. The CDR3 DNA reads as TGTGCCAGCAGTTACGGCCCCACAGGGATGGATGGCTACACCTTC.

The genes are TRBV5-1 and TRBJ2-5; D unresolved. With 1 base removed from V and 2 bases from J, the gap between germline ends came to 9 bases. CDR3 length equals 14 residues. The germline V gene has CDR1 SGHRS and CDR2 YFSETQ. The CDR3 spells CASSLWAAQETQYF. The CDR3 bases are TGCGCCAGCAGCTTGTGGGCAGCTCAAGAGACCCAGTACTTC.

This rearrangement joins TRBV2 to TRBJ2-3; D possibly corresponds to TRBD1 (6 bases). Trimming took off 3 bases at V and 4 bases at J, with 11 bases between the two ends. The CDR3 runs 14 residues. CDR1 is SNHLY, CDR2 FYNNEI, per germline. Here the CDR3 reads CASSDRGIADTQYF. The CDR3 bases are TGTGCCAGCAGTGATAGGGGGATTGCAGATACGCAGTATTTT.

The rearrangement joins TRBV6-5 to TRBJ1-1; no definite D call. Between the trimmed V and J ends, which lost 4 bases and 8 bases, there was a span of 11 bases. The CDR3 contains 12 residues. Germline CDR1 and CDR2: MNHEY and SVGAGI. CDR3: CASSSREEEAFF. CDR3 in DNA: TGTGCCAGCAGTTCCCGGGAGGAAGAAGCTTTCTTT.

The chain has TRBV7-3 and TRBJ2-3; the match to TRBD2 covers 11 bases. The length of the CDR3 is 15 residues. The junction had 6 bases not matched to a gene; V was cut back by 7 bases and J by 3 bases. Per the germline V gene, CDR1 is SGHTA and CDR2 is FQGTGA. The CDR3 sequence: CASNKGLAGTDTQYF. The DNA for the CDR3 is TGTGCCAGCAACAAAGGACTAGCGGGTACAGATACGCAGTATTTT.

This rearrangement joins TRBV7-8 to TRBJ1-3; the D is unclear. The V gene's germline CDR1 is SGHVS and CDR2 FQNEAQ. The V and J ends lost 0 bases and 0 bases respectively, with 3 bases between them. The CDR3 covers 14 residues. The CDR3 here is CASSLARSGNTIYF. In DNA form, the CDR3 reads TGTGCCAGCAGCTTAGCCCGCTCTGGAAACACCATATATTTT.

This rearrangement joins TRBV29-1 to TRBJ2-1; D is unresolved. The CDR3 has 13 residues. Deletions cut 3 bases from V and 3 bases from J, with 9 bases between. Germline CDR1 and CDR2: SQVTM and ANQGSEA. The CDR3: CSVDGRDYNEQFF. The CDR3, as DNA: TGCAGCGTTGATGGCAGAGACTACAATGAGCAGTTCTTC.

The rearrangement joins TRBV29-1 to TRBJ2-7; 8 positions agree with TRBD2. Trimming cost V 7 bases and J 6 bases; bases outside gene matches: 5. The germline CDR1 and CDR2 sequences are SQVTM and ANQGSEA. CDR3 size: 11 residues. In DNA form, the CDR3 reads TGCAGCGGATCCCGGGGGGGCGAGCAGTACTTC. As protein: CSGSRGGEQYF.

This chain joins TRBV19 and TRBJ2-2, with 7 bases identical to TRBD1. CDR3 length: 14 residues. The ends lost 6 bases at V and 0 bases at J; junction bases unmatched: 1. Germline CDR1 and CDR2: LNHDA and SQIVND (reference sequence). The CDR3 DNA reads as TGTGCCAGTAGCGGGACAGCGAACACCGGGGAGCTGTTTTTT. Its translation is CASSGTANTGELFF.